This T cell receptor beta chain came from a study of STAT5B mutations in CD4+ large granular lymphocyte leukemia. On the study more broadly: The CDR3 'QG' motif was associated with a particular HLA allele among healthy donors. Study-wide points: TRBV06-family usage was enriched in top patient clones (8/27) versus controls (2/35).

Here immunoSEQ multiplex PCR was the method, and the copy in TCRdb shows in-frame clones only, minus some. The data show roughly 36,000 clones, 65% to 70% seen once. Germline CDR1 reads MNHEY; CDR2 reads SVGAGI. V lost 5 bases and J 11 bases, leaving 19 bases between the germline ends. The CDR3 runs 14 residues. Remarks on this clone: Its antigen is undetermined.

The sequence came from a human donor in good health. Sequencing input: CD4+ T cells from blood buffy coats. The J gene is TRBJ1-5, the V gene TRBV6-5; D remains ambiguous. The CDR3 DNA is TGTGCCAGCAGTCCCCGACGGGTTCTGGGGACCCAGCATTTT. Protein: CASSPRRVLGTQHF.